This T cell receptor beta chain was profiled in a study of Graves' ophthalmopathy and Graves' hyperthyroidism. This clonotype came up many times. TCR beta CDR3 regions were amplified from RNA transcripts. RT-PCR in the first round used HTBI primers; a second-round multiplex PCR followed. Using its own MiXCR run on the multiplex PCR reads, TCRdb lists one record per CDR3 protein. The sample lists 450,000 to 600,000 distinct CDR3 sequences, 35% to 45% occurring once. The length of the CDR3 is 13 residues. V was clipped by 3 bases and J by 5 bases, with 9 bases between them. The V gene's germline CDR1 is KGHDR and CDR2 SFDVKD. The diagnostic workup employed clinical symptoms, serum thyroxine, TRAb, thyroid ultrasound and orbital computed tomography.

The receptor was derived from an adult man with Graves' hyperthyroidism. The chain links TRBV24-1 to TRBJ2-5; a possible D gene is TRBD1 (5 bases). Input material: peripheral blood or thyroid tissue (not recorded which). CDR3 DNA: TGTGCCACCAGTGATAGGGGTATGGAGACCCAGTACTTC. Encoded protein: CATSDRGMETQYF.